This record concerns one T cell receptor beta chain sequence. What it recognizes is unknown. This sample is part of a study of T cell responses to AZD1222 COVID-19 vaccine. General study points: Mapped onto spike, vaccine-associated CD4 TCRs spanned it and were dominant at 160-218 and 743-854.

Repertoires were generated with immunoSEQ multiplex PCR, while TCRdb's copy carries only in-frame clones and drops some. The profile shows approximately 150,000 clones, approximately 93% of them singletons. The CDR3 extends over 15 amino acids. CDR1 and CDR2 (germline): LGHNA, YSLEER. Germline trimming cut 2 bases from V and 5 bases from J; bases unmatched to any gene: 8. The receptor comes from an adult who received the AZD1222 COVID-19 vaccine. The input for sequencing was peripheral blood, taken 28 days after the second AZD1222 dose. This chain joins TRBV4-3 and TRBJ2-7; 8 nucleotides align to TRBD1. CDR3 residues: CASSQSRTGYNEQYF. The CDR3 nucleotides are TGCGCCAGCAGCCAATCGAGGACAGGGTATAACGAGCAGTACTTC.